The 20 T cell receptor beta chains below come from one sample, sequenced in a study of CD8 T cells in ankylosing spondylitis. TCRdb analysed the 5' RACE reads with MiXCR anew, one entry per CDR3 protein. The repertoire has about 160,000 distinct CDR3 sequences, 44% of them found once; the top ten carry about 15%. Sequenced: synovial fluid, either unsorted or a sorted T cell fraction (not recorded which). The source of these receptors is a male donor with ankylosing spondylitis.

V gene TRBV4-2 combines with J gene TRBJ2-1; perhaps TRBD1 as D (5 bases). The CDR3 is made up of 17 amino acids. Trimming cost V 3 bases and J 0 bases, with 15 bases left between them. The germline gives CDR1 LGHNA, CDR2 YNFKEQ. CDR3 in DNA: TGTGCCAGCAGCCACCGCACAGGTTCCAGCTCCTACAATGAGCAGTTCTTC. Translated, it gives CASSHRTGSSSYNEQFF.

This clonotype was counted a few times. This chain's CDR3 is CATSGGGYNEQFF. Written as DNA, the CDR3 is TGTGCCACCAGTGGGGGCGGATACAATGAGCAGTTCTTC. This rearrangement joins TRBV24-1 to TRBJ2-1, with D tentatively TRBD1 (5 bases). Per the germline V gene, CDR1 is KGHDR and CDR2 is SFDVKD. Trimming took off 5 bases at V and 4 bases at J, with 8 bases between the two ends. The CDR3 loop spans 13 amino acids.

The chain has TRBV5-1 and TRBJ1-4; 10 positions agree with TRBD1. The CDR3 has 14 amino acids. The V and J ends lost 4 bases and 8 bases, in that order; junction bases with no gene match: 5. Germline V gene sequence: CDR1 SGHRS, CDR2 YFSETQ. CDR3 residues: CASSRRDRGEKLFF. The CDR3 DNA reads as TGCGCCAGCAGCCGCCGGGACAGGGGCGAAAAACTGTTTTTT.

J is TRBJ2-1 and V is TRBV12-3 or TRBV12-4; 9 nucleotides line up with TRBD1. V lost 7 bases, J lost 1 base, and 5 bases stayed unmatched. This CDR3 region has 15 residues. Here the CDR3 DNA reads TGTGCCAGCACCCCCGGACAGGGGTCCTACAATGAGCAGTTCTTC. It specifies CASTPGQGSYNEQFF.

This clonotype was picked up a small number of times. V and J are TRBV4-2 and TRBJ2-1; 15 nucleotides line up with TRBD2. Germline CDR1 LGHNA, CDR2 YNFKEQ. CDR3 length: 19 amino acids. V was clipped by 5 bases and J by 0 bases; unmatched bases: 8. CDR3 nucleotides: TGTGCCAGCAGCGCGGGACTAGCGGGAGGAGTAGGCTCCTACAATGAGCAGTTCTTC. Its translation: CASSAGLAGGVGSYNEQFF.

This clonotype was counted once. The CDR3 here is CASSLDMTGGISNQPQHF. Written as DNA, the CDR3 is TGTGCCAGCAGCCTAGATATGACAGGGGGAATCAGCAATCAGCCCCAGCATTTT. V usage is TRBV4-2 and J usage is TRBJ1-5, with 9 nucleotides matching TRBD1. With 4 bases clipped from V and 1 base from J, the junction kept 11 bases outside the gene matches. Germline V gene lookup returns CDR1 LGHNA and CDR2 YNFKEQ. The length of the CDR3 is 18 residues.

This clonotype was detected only a few times. The rearrangement uses TRBV12-3 or TRBV12-4 and TRBJ2-1; 8 nucleotides match TRBD2. This CDR3 has 15 residues. V was clipped by 7 bases and J by 6 bases; unmatched bases: 11. CDR3 protein: CASNQPGLVINEQFF. The DNA for the CDR3 is TGTGCCAGCAATCAACCGGGACTAGTTATCAATGAGCAGTTCTTC.

The CDR3: CASSDRRQGRMSYGYTF. The DNA of the CDR3 is TGTGCCAGCAGCGATAGGCGACAGGGACGAATGAGCTATGGCTACACCTTC. The genes are TRBV7-4 and TRBJ1-2, with TRBD1 matching over 7 bases. Germline CDR1 and CDR2: SGHVT and SQSDAQ. The CDR3 is 17 residues long. After removal of 5 bases from V and 4 bases from J, the junction contained 16 bases not matched to a gene.

This clonotype was picked up a small number of times. This rearrangement joins TRBV6-2 or TRBV6-3 to TRBJ2-2; D is perhaps TRBD2 (6 bases). Deletions cut 6 bases from V and 0 bases from J, with 17 bases between. From germline, CDR1 is MNHEY and CDR2 SVGEGT. The CDR3 covers 17 residues. For the CDR3, the DNA is TGTGCCAGCAGGGCACTACTAGCTCTTTCGAACACCGGGGAGCTGTTTTTT. This sequence encodes CASRALLALSNTGELFF.

Details on this clonotype: A read error may account for a junction end that differs from germline. The chain is built from TRBV10-3 and TRBJ2-7; 12 bases line up with TRBD2. There are 17 residues in the CDR3. Germline V gives CDR1 ENHRY, CDR2 SYGVKD. The CDR3: CAISSNRRMASGRAVHF. DNA of the CDR3: TGTGCCATCAGTTCCAACAGGAGGATGGCTAGCGGGAGGGCCGTGCACTTC.

A word on this clonotype: The junction does not match germline at one end; this may be a read error. The chain joins TRBV28 to TRBJ2-1; the match to TRBD2 covers 8 bases. This CDR3 region has 16 residues. The germline gives CDR1 MDHEN, CDR2 SYDVKM. The CDR3 spells CGSSFNTLAGYNEQFF. In DNA, the CDR3 is TGTGGCAGCAGTTTCAATACGCTAGCGGGCTATAATGAGCAGTTCTTC.

This chain connects TRBV27 to TRBJ2-7, with TRBD1 identical over 7 bases. This CDR3 spans 13 amino acids. CDR1 and CDR2 (germline): MNHEY, SMNVEV (reference sequence). V trimming: 5 bases; J trimming: 3 bases; junction bases outside the gene matches: 4. The CDR3 spells CASSDRVGYEQYF. CDR3 nucleotide sequence: TGTGCCAGCAGTGACAGGGTGGGCTACGAGCAGTACTTC.

This clonotype was seen a handful of times. This chain joins TRBV20-1 and TRBJ2-5, with 10 positions matching TRBD2. There are 15 residues in the CDR3. With 0 bases clipped from V and 1 base from J, the junction kept 2 bases outside the gene matches. The germline CDR1 and CDR2 sequences are DFQATT and SNEGSKA (reference sequence). CDR3 DNA sequence: TGCAGTGCTAGAGAGCTAGCGGGGGCCCAAGAGACCCAGTACTTC. Protein sequence: CSARELAGAQETQYF.

The CDR3 here is CASSQVAGANSKQFF. The CDR3 DNA reads TGCGCCAGCAGCCAGGTGGCAGGGGCAAATTCGAAGCAGTTCTTC. This chain joins TRBV4-1 and TRBJ2-1, with D perhaps matching TRBD1 (6 bases). Germline CDR1 MGHRA, CDR2 YSYEKL. The CDR3 has 15 residues. Trimming stripped 3 bases from V and 11 bases from J, with 20 bases between.

V usage is TRBV6-2 or TRBV6-3 and J usage is TRBJ1-5; D is unresolved. The germline gives CDR1 MNHEY, CDR2 SVGEGT. The CDR3 has 15 residues. V dropped 6 bases and J dropped 0 bases, with 12 bases sitting between them. The chain's CDR3 is CASRQSVSSNQPQHF. CDR3 coding DNA: TGTGCCAGCAGACAAAGTGTGTCTAGCAATCAGCCCCAGCATTTT.

The gene calls are TRBV12-3 or TRBV12-4 and TRBJ2-3, with D possibly TRBD2 on 5 matching bases. The CDR3 loop spans 13 amino acids. V lost 6 bases, J lost 8 bases, and 15 bases lay in between. Here the CDR3 DNA reads TGTGCCAGCAGGCCATCGGCGAGGGTTACGCAGTATTTT. Its translation: CASRPSARVTQYF.

The chain links TRBV12-3 or TRBV12-4 to TRBJ2-5; 9 nucleotides align to TRBD2. The trim removed 4 bases at V and 4 bases at J, leaving 10 bases unmatched. The CDR3 runs 16 residues. CDR3 protein: CASSSPLAGAGETQYF. CDR3 in DNA: TGTGCCAGCAGTTCCCCTTTAGCGGGAGCAGGAGAGACCCAGTACTTC.

The chain recombines TRBV2 with TRBJ1-5; D is unresolved. The CDR3 has 14 residues. Germline V gene sequence: CDR1 SNHLY, CDR2 FYNNEI. V was shortened by 2 bases and J by 2 bases, with 7 bases between the two germline ends. The CDR3, as DNA: TGTGCCAGCAGTGAATTTGGTGGCAATCAGCCCCAGCATTTT. It specifies CASSEFGGNQPQHF.

The chain carries TRBV7-9 and TRBJ2-1, with D perhaps given as TRBD1 or TRBD2 (7 bases each). The CDR3 contains 15 residues. Germline V CDR1 and CDR2: SEHNR, FQNEAQ (reference sequence). Trimming took 0 bases from V and 8 from J, leaving 14 bases between them. For the CDR3, the DNA is TGTGCCAGCAGCTTAGCGGCAGGGGGGGCGGATGAGCAGTTCTTC. Encoded protein: CASSLAAGGADEQFF. Complete variable domain (other parts from reference TRBV7-9 and TRBJ2-1): DTGVSQNPRHKITKRGQNVTFRCDPISEHNRLYWYRQTLGQGPEFLTYFQNEAQLEKSRLLSDRFSAERPKGSFSTLEIQRTEQGDSAMYLCASSLAAGGADEQFFGPGTRLTVL.

This chain uses TRBV28 with TRBJ2-1; D is ambiguous. Germline loops: CDR1 MDHEN, CDR2 SYDVKM. The V end was cut by 8 bases, the J end by 0 bases, with 17 bases between. This CDR3 spans 16 amino acids. Here the CDR3 reads CASEHTPWSSYNEQFF. CDR3 nucleotide sequence: TGTGCCAGCGAACACACGCCATGGAGCTCCTACAATGAGCAGTTCTTC.